The clone carrying this T cell receptor beta chain was seen a handful of times. Its antigen is still unknown. TCRalpha and TCRbeta libraries used 5'RACE with constant-segment primers and UMIs. One entry per CDR3 protein, called by TCRdb with MiXCR from the 5' RACE reads. Of 140,000 or so distinct CDR3 sequences in the sample, 14% were seen once. The germline CDR1 and CDR2 sequences are MNHEY and SVGEGT. The CDR3 runs 12 residues. Trimming pared 5 bases from V and 4 bases from J, leaving 9 bases between. The sample is drawn from a study of T-cell memory formation after mild COVID-19. Turning to the study itself: The TCR clusters were mostly specific to one donor. Study-level results: Later expanders leaned CD4+, whereas day 15 to 85 contracting clones were balanced CD4/CD8. Unconfirmed was the SARS-CoV-2 specificity of second-wave clones that peaked on day 37.

J is TRBJ2-7 and V is TRBV6-2 or TRBV6-3; possibly TRBD1 for D (6 bases). The source material was PBMCs or a T cell subset sorted from them (not recorded which). This receptor was taken from an adult woman who had mild COVID-19 (a few samples of this study predate the infection). Cell type and time point are not known. CDR3 amino acids: CASSEGVYEQYF. CDR3 bases: TGTGCCAGCAGTGAGGGGGTTTACGAGCAGTACTTC.